The 32 T cell receptor beta chains given below trace back to one sample, sequenced in a study of shared clonotypes between healthy human individuals. Clones were read by immunoSEQ multiplex PCR, and TCRdb kept only the in-frame ones, dropping some. The sample yields about 680,000 clones, around 73% seen once. The specimen sequenced was memory CD4+ T cells sorted from blood. The subset denotes: CD45RA-negative fraction. Every receptor here comes from a woman aged 25 to 39 in good health.

The J gene is TRBJ2-3, the V gene TRBV28; unclear D gene. Germline CDR1 MDHEN, CDR2 SYDVKM. Trimming took 6 bases from V and 0 from J, leaving 4 bases between them. CDR3 length: 12 residues. CDR3 bases: TGTGCCAGCAGGGTTAGCACAGATACGCAGTATTTT. Translated, it gives CASRVSTDTQYF.

This clone appeared a single time. The chain uses TRBV28 and TRBJ2-7; perhaps TRBD1 as D (7 bases). The CDR3 has 13 amino acids. The germline V gene encodes CDR1 MDHEN and CDR2 SYDVKM. Deletions cut 4 bases from V and 3 bases from J, with 10 bases between. The CDR3 region has the DNA TGTGCCAGCAGTTCAGGGGGACTCTACGAGCAGTACTTC. Translation: CASSSGGLYEQYF.

J is TRBJ2-3 and V is TRBV11-2, with 13 bases fitting TRBD2. From germline, CDR1 is SGHAT and CDR2 FQNNGV. Trimming removed 6 bases from V and 2 bases from J; junction bases left unmatched: 5. The CDR3 covers 16 residues. The CDR3 coding sequence is TGTGCCAGCAGTTGGACTAGCGGGAGCCCCACAGATACGCAGTATTTT. It translates to CASSWTSGSPTDTQYF.

The rearrangement links TRBV7-2 to TRBJ2-5, with 10 nucleotides matching TRBD1. CDR1 is SGHTA and CDR2 is FQGNSA in the germline V gene. CDR3 length: 16 residues. J lost 4 bases, V lost 2 bases, and 7 bases had no gene match. CDR3 region: CASSLWDRGSRETQYF. The CDR3 DNA reads as TGTGCCAGCAGCTTATGGGACAGGGGTAGTCGAGAGACCCAGTACTTC.

The chain has TRBV13 and TRBJ2-5; 15 nucleotides agree with TRBD2. Germline-derived CDR1 and CDR2 are PRHDT and FYEKMQ (reference sequence). This CDR3 comprises 19 residues. V shed 5 bases, J shed 5 bases, and the junction held 15 bases outside the gene matches. For the CDR3, the DNA is TGTGCCAGCAGCACACAATTCCCGGGACTAGCGGGAGGAGAGGAGACCCAGTACTTC. This codes for CASSTQFPGLAGGEETQYF.

The V gene is TRBV6-5, the J gene TRBJ1-2; D ambiguous. Deletions cut 2 bases from V and 7 bases from J, with 11 bases between. This CDR3 has 13 amino acids. Per the germline V gene, CDR1 is MNHEY and CDR2 is SVGAGI. Written as DNA, the CDR3 is TGTGCCAGCAGTTACGAAGGGAAGGGTGGCTACACCTTC. Protein sequence: CASSYEGKGGYTF.

This clone was found once. This chain links TRBV7-9 with TRBJ2-5, with D uncertain. V lost 1 base to trimming and J lost 5 bases, with 11 bases between them. Germline V gene lookup returns CDR1 SEHNR and CDR2 FQNEAQ (reference sequence). The CDR3 has 14 amino acids. The CDR3 sequence is CASSLVASRETQYF. The CDR3 DNA reads as TGTGCCAGCAGCTTAGTCGCCAGTCGGGAGACCCAGTACTTC.

V usage is TRBV7-8 and J usage is TRBJ2-2; a weak D match, TRBD2 (6 bases). Trimming shortened V by 5 bases and J by 2 bases, and 15 bases separated the two germline ends. In germline, CDR1 is SGHVS, CDR2 FQNEAQ. The CDR3 is 16 amino acids. Written as DNA, the CDR3 is TGTGCCAGCAGCCCTCTGCGGGGCTCCAACACCGGGGAGCTGTTTTTT. It encodes CASSPLRGSNTGELFF.

The V and J genes are TRBV11-2 and TRBJ1-3, with D perhaps TRBD1 (5 bases). The germline gives CDR1 SGHAT, CDR2 FQNNGV. CDR3 length equals 17 residues. Trimming took off 1 base at V and 0 bases at J, with 13 bases between the two ends. The CDR3 loop is CASSLVYLDSSGNTIYF. The CDR3 DNA sequence: TGTGCCAGCAGCTTAGTTTACCTCGACAGCTCTGGAAACACCATATATTTT.

The CDR3 DNA sequence: TGCGCCAGCAGCCTGGGCTCAAGCGGACAGCTTAATGAAAAACTGTTTTTT. Translated, it gives CASSLGSSGQLNEKLFF. This rearrangement joins TRBV5-1 to TRBJ1-4, with D tentatively TRBD1 (6 bases). The V end was cut by 4 bases, the J end by 4 bases, with 20 bases between. CDR3 length: 17 amino acids. CDR1 is SGHRS, CDR2 YFSETQ, per germline.

The J gene is TRBJ1-1, the V gene TRBV29-1; perhaps TRBD1 as D (5 bases). CDR1 SQVTM and CDR2 ANQGSEA come from the germline V gene. Trimming stripped 0 bases from V and 6 bases from J, with 11 bases between. The CDR3 sequence is 13 residues long. The CDR3: CSVEEQGAAEAFF. CDR3 DNA sequence: TGCAGCGTTGAAGAGCAGGGTGCGGCTGAAGCTTTCTTT.

V is TRBV4-1 and J is TRBJ1-1; the D gene is possibly TRBD1 (6 bases). The CDR3 sequence is 15 residues long. CDR1 is MGHRA, CDR2 YSYEKL, per germline. Trimming shortened V by 2 bases and J by 7 bases, and 17 bases separated the two germline ends. Written as DNA, the CDR3 is TGCGCCAGCAGCCAACCGACAGGAAGAACAGGTGAAGCTTTCTTT. Translated, it gives CASSQPTGRTGEAFF.

V is TRBV29-1 and J is TRBJ2-7, with TRBD2 matching 10 bases. The CDR3 is 16 amino acids. With V trimmed by 4 bases and J by 6 bases, 15 bases remained unmatched. Germline V gene sequence: CDR1 SQVTM, CDR2 ANQGSEA. CDR3 nucleotide sequence: TGCAGCGTTGGAAGGGTAGCGGGAGGCGTTCCATCCGAGCAGTACTTC. Protein product: CSVGRVAGGVPSEQYF.

The CDR3, as DNA: TGTGCCAGCAGCTTATGGTTTCCCTACGAGCAGTACTTC. The encoded protein is CASSLWFPYEQYF. V gene TRBV11-2 combines with J gene TRBJ2-7, with D unresolved. This CDR3 comprises 13 residues. Trimming left V 2 bases short and J 2 bases short, with 7 bases between. Germline V CDR1 and CDR2: SGHAT, FQNNGV.

This clone turned up a few times. V gene TRBV6-1 combines with J gene TRBJ2-1; TRBD2 matches 11 bases. This CDR3 comprises 15 residues. V was pared by 4 bases and J by 4 bases, with 3 bases of the junction left unmatched. Germline lookup yields CDR1 MNHNS and CDR2 SASEGT. The CDR3 sequence: CASSAGTSGYNEQFF. DNA of the CDR3: TGTGCCAGCAGTGCCGGGACTAGCGGTTACAATGAGCAGTTCTTC.

This chain joins TRBV6-5 and TRBJ2-5, with TRBD2 as a possible D gene (5 bases). Trimming removed 0 bases at V and 4 bases at J, with 15 bases between. Germline V gene data show CDR1 as MNHEY and CDR2 as SVGAGI. The CDR3 covers 16 residues. CDR3 protein: CASSYSFASSAETQYF. CDR3 in DNA: TGTGCCAGCAGTTACTCGTTCGCTAGCTCGGCAGAGACCCAGTACTTC.

Turning to this clone: The germline gene is not matched at one end of the junction; a read error may be the cause. This chain connects TRBV29-1 to TRBJ2-4, with 9 nucleotides matching TRBD2. This CDR3 has 15 amino acids. The V gene's germline CDR1 is SQVTM and CDR2 ANQGSEA. This CDR3 reads CSVKTSGTAKSIQYF. The CDR3 DNA sequence: TGCAGCGTGAAGACTAGCGGAACAGCCAAAAGCATTCAGTACTTC.

This chain connects TRBV28 to TRBJ1-5, with D possibly TRBD1 on 6 matching bases. This CDR3 has 14 amino acids. Germline-derived CDR1 and CDR2 are MDHEN and SYDVKM. V shed 6 bases and J shed 5 bases, with 14 bases lying between them. The CDR3 nucleotides are TGTGCCAGCAGACCCGGACAGCTCGATCAGCCCCAGCATTTT. As protein: CASRPGQLDQPQHF. The complete variable domain, with remaining parts taken from reference TRBV28 and TRBJ1-5, reads DVKVTQSSRYLVKRTGEKVFLECVQDMDHENMFWYRQDPGLGLRLIYFSYDVKMKEKGDIPEGYSVSREKKERFSLILESASTNQTSMYLCASRPGQLDQPQHFGDGTRLSIL.

The rearrangement links TRBV15 to TRBJ2-3; D uncertain. The CDR3 consists of 11 residues. The germline V gene has CDR1 LNHNV and CDR2 YYDKDF (reference sequence). V was clipped by 6 bases and J by 6 bases, with 7 bases between them. CDR3 DNA: TGTGCCACCAGAGAAGAGGATACGCAGTATTTT. It specifies CATREEDTQYF.

The V and J genes are TRBV14 and TRBJ2-5; perhaps TRBD1 as D (6 bases). CDR3 length: 14 amino acids. Germline V lookup: CDR1 SGHDN, CDR2 FVKESK. V was cut by 0 bases and J by 5 bases, with 10 bases left in between. CDR3 nucleotide sequence: TGTGCCAGCAGCCAAGATACGAGGGGGGAGACCCAGTACTTC. Protein product: CASSQDTRGETQYF.

The CDR3 loop is CASSYSGASYEQYF. The CDR3 region has the DNA TGTGCCAGCAGTTACTCCGGCGCGTCCTACGAGCAGTACTTC. J is TRBJ2-7 and V is TRBV6-5; no clear D gene. This CDR3 is built from 14 residues. With 0 bases removed from V and 1 base from J, the gap between germline ends came to 7 bases. CDR1 and CDR2 from the germline V gene are MNHEY and SVGAGI.

This clone occurred once. The gene calls are TRBV27 and TRBJ2-5, with D unclear. The V end lost 6 bases, the J end lost 5 bases, and 16 bases lay between the germline ends. CDR1 is MNHEY and CDR2 is SMNVEV in the germline V gene (reference sequence). The CDR3 covers 14 residues. In nucleotides, the CDR3 is TGTGCCAGCAGCCCGGTGGGGATCGTTGAGACCCAGTACTTC. Residues: CASSPVGIVETQYF.

The genes are TRBV7-9 and TRBJ2-7; D assignment may be TRBD1 or TRBD2 (5 bases each). Germline V gives CDR1 SEHNR, CDR2 FQNEAQ (reference sequence). Trimming stripped 5 bases from V and 6 bases from J, with 23 bases between. CDR3 length: 16 residues. The CDR3 DNA sequence: TGTGCCAGCAGCACGACGGCAGGGACCCAGGACGGCGAGCAGTACTTC. Translating gives CASSTTAGTQDGEQYF.

The chain combines TRBV28 with TRBJ1-2; 10 bases match TRBD1. The germline gives CDR1 MDHEN, CDR2 SYDVKM. With V trimmed by 8 bases and J by 9 bases, 9 bases remained unmatched. The CDR3 length is 13 residues. CDR3 loop: CASRTGTGERYTF. The DNA for the CDR3 is TGTGCCAGCCGTACCGGGACAGGGGAGCGCTACACCTTC.

V and J are TRBV7-2 and TRBJ2-7; TRBD2 is a possible D gene (5 bases). CDR1 and CDR2 from the germline V gene are SGHTA and FQGNSA. CDR3 length: 15 amino acids. The V gene lost 9 bases and the J gene lost 2 bases, with 20 bases spanning the gap. CDR3 region: CASTERETTAYEQYF. Written as DNA, the CDR3 is TGTGCCAGTACAGAAAGGGAGACAACCGCCTACGAGCAGTACTTC.

This clone came up a few times. V and J are TRBV6-5 and TRBJ1-2; D ambiguous. The CDR3 is 14 amino acids. V was pared by 7 bases and J by 0 bases, with 12 bases between. Per germline, CDR1 MNHEY and CDR2 SVGAGI. CDR3: CASMIPGSNYGYTF. CDR3 coding DNA: TGTGCCAGCATGATTCCGGGTTCTAACTATGGCTACACCTTC.

V is TRBV7-4 and J is TRBJ2-3; 11 bases fit TRBD2. Germline CDR1 SGHVT, CDR2 SQSDAQ. CDR3 length equals 17 residues. Trimming took 4 bases from V and 1 from J; bases not matched to a gene: 7. CDR3: CASSSRLAGQCTDTQYF. CDR3 nucleotide sequence: TGTGCCAGCAGCTCCAGACTAGCGGGACAGTGCACAGATACGCAGTATTTT.

This rearrangement joins TRBV19 to TRBJ1-1; tentative D call: TRBD1 (6 bases). Germline V lookup: CDR1 LNHDA, CDR2 SQIVND (reference sequence). V dropped 5 bases and J dropped 3 bases, with 10 bases sitting between them. The CDR3 extends over 13 amino acids. As DNA, the CDR3 is TGTGCCAGTAGTGAAACAGGGTACACTGAAGCTTTCTTT. Translated: CASSETGYTEAFF.

This rearrangement joins TRBV11-3 to TRBJ2-1; 8 bases align to TRBD2. V dropped 1 base and J dropped 8; count of bases not matched to a gene: 10. CDR3 length: 16 residues. Germline V gives CDR1 SGHNT, CDR2 YENEEA. The CDR3 coding sequence is TGTGCCAGCAGCTTAGGCCAGCGGGAGTCGAACGATGAGCAGTTCTTC. It is translated as CASSLGQRESNDEQFF.

This clone was observed a single time. The gene calls are TRBV19 and TRBJ1-2, with unresolved D. The V and J ends lost 8 bases and 0 bases respectively, with 10 bases between them. CDR3 length equals 13 residues. Per germline, CDR1 LNHDA and CDR2 SQIVND (reference sequence). As DNA, the CDR3 is TGTGCCAGTCGCTTGGGGACTAACTATGGCTACACCTTC. The encoded protein is CASRLGTNYGYTF.

This clone has a handful of counts. The chain has TRBV27 and TRBJ1-5; a possible D gene is TRBD1 (5 bases). The CDR3 covers 13 residues. The V and J ends lost 8 bases and 0 bases respectively, with 8 bases between them. From germline, CDR1 is MNHEY and CDR2 SMNVEV (reference sequence). CDR3 amino acids: CASGTVSNQPQHF. CDR3 coding DNA: TGTGCCAGCGGGACTGTTAGCAATCAGCCCCAGCATTTT.

The chain joins TRBV4-1 to TRBJ2-1; 7 nucleotides agree with TRBD1. The V gene end was trimmed by 2 bases and the J gene end by 1 base; junction bases not matched to a gene: 5. The germline gives CDR1 MGHRA, CDR2 YSYEKL. The CDR3 extends over 16 amino acids. Written as DNA, the CDR3 is TGCGCCAGCAGCCAACACAGGGGCCAATCCTACAATGAGCAGTTCTTC. The encoded protein is CASSQHRGQSYNEQFF.